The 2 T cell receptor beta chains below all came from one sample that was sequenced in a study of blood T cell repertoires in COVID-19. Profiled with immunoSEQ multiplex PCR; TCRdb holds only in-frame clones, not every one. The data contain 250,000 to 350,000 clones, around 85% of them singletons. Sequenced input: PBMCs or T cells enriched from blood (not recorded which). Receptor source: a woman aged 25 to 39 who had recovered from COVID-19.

This CDR3 is CASSHSRHSYNEQFF. The DNA of the CDR3 is TGCGCCAGCAGCCATAGCCGCCACTCCTACAATGAGCAGTTCTTC. The chain links TRBV4-1 to TRBJ2-1; D remains ambiguous. This CDR3 is 15 amino acids long. Germline values: CDR1 MGHRA, CDR2 YSYEKL. Trimming pared 3 bases from V and 0 bases from J, leaving 9 bases between.

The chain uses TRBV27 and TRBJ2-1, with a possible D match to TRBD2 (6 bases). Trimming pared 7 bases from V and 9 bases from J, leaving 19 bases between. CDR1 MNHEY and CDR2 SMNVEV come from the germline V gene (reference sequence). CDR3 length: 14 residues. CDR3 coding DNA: TGTGCCAGCAATGACGGGGACCCGGGGGTTGAGCAGTTCTTC. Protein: CASNDGDPGVEQFF.